This T cell receptor (beta chain) originates from a study of T-cell reconstitution after alpha-beta-depleted transplantation in children. Study-level points and caveats: For some patients, TCRbeta diversity was high at day 60 because of recipient T cells and thymic progenitors that survived.

Turning to this clonotype: What it binds is unknown.

The germline V and J ends were trimmed by 3 bases and 2 bases, with 12 bases remaining between them. Per germline, CDR1 ENHRY and CDR2 SYGVKD. The CDR3 runs to 15 residues. Construction of the TCRbeta library involved unique molecular identifiers. TCRdb reanalysed the PCR reads using MiXCR and keeps one entry per CDR3 protein. Among 580,000 or so distinct CDR3 sequences listed, about 23% were seen once. The TCR was taken from a boy in the first two years of life who had a stem cell transplant for acute myeloid leukemia, so the T cells may come from the graft donor. Sequencing used PBMCs, mostly from graft donor cells, obtained 360 days after TCRalphabeta/CD19-depleted stem cell transplant. The J gene is TRBJ2-3, the V gene TRBV10-3; a weak D match, TRBD2 (6 bases). Here the CDR3 reads CAISERLAFTDTQYF. In DNA, the CDR3 is TGTGCCATCAGTGAACGGCTAGCGTTCACAGATACGCAGTATTTT.